This entry features one T cell receptor beta chain sequence. Its specificity is not known. This record comes from a study of graft-versus-host responses after intestinal transplantation. Study context: All recipients were given anti-thymocyte globulin induction, and tacrolimus and steroids were then administered for approximately 3 years. Overall study results and limits: Early post-transplant declines in HvG were associated with peak levels of circulating GvH clones.

The protocol was immunoSEQ multiplex PCR, while the TCRdb copy is restricted to in-frame clones and leaves out a portion. The sample contains about 97,000 clones, around 90% of which appear only once. The germline V gene encodes CDR1 MRHNA and CDR2 SNTAGT. V was trimmed by 2 bases and J by 8 bases, leaving 9 bases between them. CDR3 length: 12 residues. Source: PBMCs, taken 453 days after intestinal transplant. This chain joins TRBV6-4 and TRBJ1-2, with unresolved D. This TCR came from a human patient who received an intestinal transplant, so some T cells may come from the graft donor. CDR3 protein: CASSDRIGGYTF. The CDR3 nucleotides read TGTGCCAGCAGTGACAGGATTGGCGGCTACACCTTC.